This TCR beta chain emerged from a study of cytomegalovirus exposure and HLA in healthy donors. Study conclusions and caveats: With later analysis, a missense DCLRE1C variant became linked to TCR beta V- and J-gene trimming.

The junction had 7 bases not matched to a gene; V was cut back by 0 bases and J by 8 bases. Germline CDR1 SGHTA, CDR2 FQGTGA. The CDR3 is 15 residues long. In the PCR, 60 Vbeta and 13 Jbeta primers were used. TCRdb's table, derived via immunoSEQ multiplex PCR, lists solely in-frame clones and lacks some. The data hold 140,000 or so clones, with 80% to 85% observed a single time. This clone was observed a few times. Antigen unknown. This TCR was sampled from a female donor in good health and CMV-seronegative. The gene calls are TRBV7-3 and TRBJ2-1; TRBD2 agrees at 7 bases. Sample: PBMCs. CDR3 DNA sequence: TGTGCCAGCAGCTTAACGGCGACTAGCTTAGATGAGCAGTTCTTC. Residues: CASSLTATSLDEQFF.